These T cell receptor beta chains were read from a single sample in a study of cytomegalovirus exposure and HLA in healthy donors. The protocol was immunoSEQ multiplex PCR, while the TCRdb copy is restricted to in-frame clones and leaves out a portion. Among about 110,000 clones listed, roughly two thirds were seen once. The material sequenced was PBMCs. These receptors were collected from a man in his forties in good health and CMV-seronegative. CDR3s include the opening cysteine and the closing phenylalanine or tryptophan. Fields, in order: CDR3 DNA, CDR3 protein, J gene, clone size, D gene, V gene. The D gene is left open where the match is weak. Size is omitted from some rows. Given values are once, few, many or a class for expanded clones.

cdr3_nt: TGTGCCAGCAGCCCCGGACCCGGACAGGGGGGCCACACCGGGGAGCTGTTTTTT
cdr3_aa: CASSPGPGQGGHTGELFF
j_call: TRBJ2-2
clone_size: NA
d_call: TRBD1
v_call: TRBV7-2

cdr3_nt: TGTGGAGACCCGCAGGGGCTCTCCTACGAGCAGTACTTC
cdr3_aa: CGDPQGLSYEQYF
j_call: TRBJ2-7
clone_size: NA
d_call: NA
v_call: TRBV6-5

cdr3_nt: TGTGCCATTCAGACAGGGGGCTATAATTCACCCCTCCACTTT
cdr3_aa: CAIQTGGYNSPLHF
j_call: TRBJ1-6
clone_size: few
d_call: TRBD1
v_call: TRBV28

cdr3_nt: TGTGCCAGCAGAGCACAGGGGGCGCGGAATCAGCCCCAGCATTTT
cdr3_aa: CASRAQGARNQPQHF
j_call: TRBJ1-5
clone_size: NA
d_call: TRBD1
v_call: TRBV16

cdr3_nt: TGTGCCAGCAGCGGAGGGCTCCTTAAAGAGACCCAGTACTTC
cdr3_aa: CASSGGLLKETQYF
j_call: TRBJ2-5
clone_size: few
d_call: NA
v_call: TRBV9

cdr3_nt: TGTGCCAGCAGCCAGCGGGAGCGGGGGGGTTTAAATGAGCAGTTCTTC
cdr3_aa: CASSQRERGGLNEQFF
j_call: TRBJ2-1
clone_size: once
d_call: TRBD2
v_call: TRBV11-1

cdr3_nt: TGCGCCAGCACCTATGGGACAATCCTCGGACAAGAGACCCAGTACTTC
cdr3_aa: CASTYGTILGQETQYF
j_call: TRBJ2-5
clone_size: NA
d_call: NA
v_call: TRBV5-1

cdr3_nt: TGTGCCTGGAAGTTACAGGGGAATTCACCCCTCCACTTT
cdr3_aa: CAWKLQGNSPLHF
j_call: TRBJ1-6
clone_size: NA
d_call: TRBD1
v_call: TRBV30

cdr3_nt: TGCGCCAGCACCCCGGACAGGGGAAGCACAGATACGCAGTATTTT
cdr3_aa: CASTPDRGSTDTQYF
j_call: TRBJ2-3
clone_size: NA
d_call: TRBD1
v_call: TRBV5-1

cdr3_nt: TGTGCCAGCAGTTTGCGGGACTCCAGCTCGCGGGAAAAACTGTTTTTT
cdr3_aa: CASSLRDSSSREKLFF
j_call: TRBJ1-4
clone_size: NA
d_call: NA
v_call: TRBV28

cdr3_nt: TGCGCCAGCAGCCATGCCCGCGGGGGAGGTGATGAGCAGTTCTTC
cdr3_aa: CASSHARGGGDEQFF
j_call: TRBJ2-1
clone_size: NA
d_call: TRBD2
v_call: TRBV4-1

cdr3_nt: TGTGCCAGCAGTCCCCACGCCCTTCGGGACACTGAAGCTTTCTTT
cdr3_aa: CASSPHALRDTEAFF
j_call: TRBJ1-1
clone_size: once
d_call: NA
v_call: TRBV28

cdr3_nt: TGTGCCAGCAGCCTCTCCGGGGATGGCACTGAAGCTTTCTTT
cdr3_aa: CASSLSGDGTEAFF
j_call: TRBJ1-1
clone_size: NA
d_call: NA
v_call: TRBV6-4

cdr3_nt: TGTGCCAGTAGTGTTCCCAGGGGGGAGTACTATGGCTACACCTTC
cdr3_aa: CASSVPRGEYYGYTF
j_call: TRBJ1-2
clone_size: NA
d_call: TRBD1
v_call: TRBV19

cdr3_nt: TGTGCCACCAGCAGAAAACTAGCGAGCGGCACAGATACGCAGTATTTT
cdr3_aa: CATSRKLASGTDTQYF
j_call: TRBJ2-3
clone_size: NA
d_call: TRBD2
v_call: TRBV15

cdr3_nt: TGTGCCAGCAGCTTGGGTCCTCCCCCCACAGATACGCAGTATTTT
cdr3_aa: CASSLGPPPTDTQYF
j_call: TRBJ2-3
clone_size: NA
d_call: NA
v_call: TRBV5-4

cdr3_nt: TGTGCCAGCAGTGAGACTGGTCTCCTCGAGCAGTACTTC
cdr3_aa: CASSETGLLEQYF
j_call: TRBJ2-7
clone_size: NA
d_call: NA
v_call: TRBV25-1

cdr3_nt: TGCGCCAGCAGCCAATCTCACAGGGGTGTTTACTACGAGCAGTACTTC
cdr3_aa: CASSQSHRGVYYEQYF
j_call: TRBJ2-7
clone_size: NA
d_call: TRBD1
v_call: TRBV4-3

cdr3_nt: TGTGCCAGCGGGCGTGATTATTCAGGGGGCAATGAGCAGTTCTTC
cdr3_aa: CASGRDYSGGNEQFF
j_call: TRBJ2-1
clone_size: NA
d_call: TRBD1
v_call: TRBV6-5

cdr3_nt: TGTGCCAGCAGTTCCGGACAGGGCATAGTGACTGGAAACACCATATATTTT
cdr3_aa: CASSSGQGIVTGNTIYF
j_call: TRBJ1-3
clone_size: NA
d_call: TRBD1
v_call: TRBV27

cdr3_nt: TGTGCCAGCAGCCGAGAGGGGTCGGGGGGGCCCTACGAGCAGTACTTC
cdr3_aa: CASSREGSGGPYEQYF
j_call: TRBJ2-7
clone_size: NA
d_call: TRBD2
v_call: TRBV4-2

cdr3_nt: TGTGCCAGCACCCTACCTTGGGACTGGCAGGGCGAGCAGTACTTC
cdr3_aa: CASTLPWDWQGEQYF
j_call: TRBJ2-7
clone_size: NA
d_call: NA
v_call: TRBV2

cdr3_nt: TGTGCCAGCAGTAATACAGGGAACTTTAGCAATCAGCCCCAGCATTTT
cdr3_aa: CASSNTGNFSNQPQHF
j_call: TRBJ1-5
clone_size: NA
d_call: NA
v_call: TRBV28

cdr3_nt: TGTGCCAGCACTGAGGGTGGCGGATCGAACGAGCAGTACTTC
cdr3_aa: CASTEGGGSNEQYF
j_call: TRBJ2-7
clone_size: few
d_call: NA
v_call: TRBV6-1

cdr3_nt: TGTGCCAGCAGCCCGCGGGACCGCCGGGAGACCCAGTACTTC
cdr3_aa: CASSPRDRRETQYF
j_call: TRBJ2-5
clone_size: few
d_call: NA
v_call: TRBV9

cdr3_nt: TGTGCCAGTAGTATCGCGAGATCCACTGGAAACACCATATATTTT
cdr3_aa: CASSIARSTGNTIYF
j_call: TRBJ1-3
clone_size: NA
d_call: NA
v_call: TRBV19

cdr3_nt: TGTGCCAGCAGCAAACATATCCCCAGCTCCTACAATGAGCAGTTCTTC
cdr3_aa: CASSKHIPSSYNEQFF
j_call: TRBJ2-1
clone_size: few
d_call: NA
v_call: TRBV7-6

cdr3_nt: TGCGCCAGCAGCCAAGAAGCGGGGGGGGCCCAGGGGGCCCAGTACTTC
cdr3_aa: CASSQEAGGAQGAQYF
j_call: TRBJ2-5
clone_size: NA
d_call: TRBD2
v_call: TRBV4-1

cdr3_nt: TGTGCCAGCAGCTTATATCCCGGACACCCCGTCCACTTT
cdr3_aa: CASSLYPGHPVHF
j_call: TRBJ1-6
clone_size: NA
d_call: NA
v_call: TRBV11-3

cdr3_nt: TGTGCCAGCACTCCTGGGGCCAACGTCCTGACTTTC
cdr3_aa: CASTPGANVLTF
j_call: TRBJ2-6
clone_size: NA
d_call: NA
v_call: TRBV2

cdr3_nt: TGTGCCAGCAGTGGGGGACTAGTTTCAGATACGCAGTATTTT
cdr3_aa: CASSGGLVSDTQYF
j_call: TRBJ2-3
clone_size: NA
d_call: TRBD2
v_call: TRBV25-1